The 7 T cell receptor beta chains presented below share a single source sample, sequenced in a study of cytomegalovirus exposure and HLA in healthy donors. Method: immunoSEQ multiplex PCR; TCRdb's copy keeps in-frame clones and lacks some. Of 40,000 to 55,000 clones in the sample, 80% to 95% were seen once. The sequencing input was PBMCs. The receptors come from a woman between 18 and 30 years old in good health and CMV-seronegative.

The V and J genes are TRBV10-3 and TRBJ1-2, with TRBD1 matching over 7 bases. V dropped 2 bases and J dropped 0; count of bases not matched to a gene: 3. CDR1 is ENHRY, CDR2 SYGVKD, per germline. The length of the CDR3 is 15 residues. The CDR3 DNA sequence: TGTGCCATCAGTGAGCGGACAGGTACTAACTATGGCTACACCTTC. Protein: CAISERTGTNYGYTF.

V gene TRBV28 combines with J gene TRBJ2-3; tentative D call: TRBD2 (6 bases). The CDR3 extends over 17 amino acids. Germline CDR1 reads MDHEN; CDR2 reads SYDVKM. V was pared by 8 bases and J by 2 bases, with 23 bases between. The DNA of the CDR3 is TGTGCCAGCGCATGGTCCTCCGGGACTGACTACACAGATACGCAGTATTTT. It specifies CASAWSSGTDYTDTQYF.

The chain carries TRBV28 and TRBJ1-6; the match to TRBD1 covers 8 bases. The germline gives CDR1 MDHEN, CDR2 SYDVKM. The CDR3 extends over 15 amino acids. With V trimmed by 7 bases and J by 6 bases, 8 bases remained unmatched. The CDR3 sequence is CASITQGAGNSPLHF. CDR3 coding DNA: TGTGCCAGCATTACCCAGGGGGCAGGTAATTCACCCCTCCACTTT.

The chain employs TRBV27 and TRBJ1-2; D not certain. The CDR3 has 14 residues. Per the germline V gene, CDR1 is MNHEY and CDR2 is SMNVEV (reference sequence). Trimming shortened V by 5 bases and J by 6 bases, and 16 bases separated the two germline ends. The CDR3 DNA is TGTGCCAGCAGTACCCGCGACGGGTGGAATGGCTACACCTTC. It yields the protein CASSTRDGWNGYTF.

The chain is built from TRBV6-4 and TRBJ2-1; 7 positions agree with TRBD2. Trimming took 3 bases from V and 9 from J; bases not matched to a gene: 8. Germline-derived CDR1 and CDR2 are MRHNA and SNTAGT. CDR3 size: 14 residues. For the CDR3, the DNA is TGTGCCAGCAGTGAGTGGGCGGGAGAGGGTGAGCAGTTCTTC. It specifies CASSEWAGEGEQFF.

The chain carries TRBV5-4 and TRBJ1-1; D perhaps matches TRBD1 (6 bases). This CDR3 has 13 residues. Trimming left V 0 bases short and J 8 bases short, with 11 bases between. Looked up from germline, CDR1 is SGHNT and CDR2 is YYREEE (reference sequence). The CDR3 reads CASSLGGQWEAFF. The CDR3 DNA reads TGTGCCAGCAGCTTGGGAGGACAGTGGGAAGCTTTCTTT.

The chain combines TRBV5-8 with TRBJ2-3; TRBD1 is a possible D gene (6 bases). CDR1 is SGHTS, CDR2 YDEGEE, per germline. The V and J ends lost 1 base and 1 base respectively, with 10 bases between them. The CDR3 spans 15 residues. The CDR3 region is CASSLSAGGTDTQYF. The CDR3, as DNA: TGTGCCAGCAGCTTGAGTGCAGGGGGCACAGATACGCAGTATTTT.